This T cell receptor beta chain was retrieved from a study of graft-versus-host responses after intestinal transplantation. Study as a whole: Tacrolimus and steroids were given for three to four years to all recipients after anti-thymocyte globulin induction.

About this clone: Antigen specificity is unknown.

With 4 bases removed from V and 3 bases from J, the gap between germline ends came to 16 bases. Germline CDR1 is SNHLY and CDR2 is FYNNEI. The CDR3 consists of 15 residues. Repertoires were generated with immunoSEQ multiplex PCR, while TCRdb's copy carries only in-frame clones and drops some. The profile covers 90,000 to 95,000 clones, with 90% to 95% appearing a single time and approximately 0.54% taken by the ten largest. The source was unstimulated CD8+ T cells sorted from spleen or lymph node cells, collected before intestinal transplant. The gene calls are TRBV2 and TRBJ2-7; TRBD1 is a possible D gene (5 bases). The clonotype comes from a human donor who received an intestinal transplant. CDR3 residues: CASSVGPTLYYEQYF. The CDR3 nucleotides read TGTGCCAGCAGTGTGGGGCCAACACTTTACTACGAGCAGTACTTC.